This paragraph covers one T cell receptor (beta chain) sequence. No cognate antigen has been identified for it. The data originate from a study of T cells expressing NK-cell markers (dated by TCRdb to the early 2020s). The study in broad terms: TCR beta-chain repertoires were profiled in sorted CD3+CD56+NKG2C+, CD3+CD56+NKG2C- and CD3+CD56-NKG2C+ T-cell subsets from fewer than 10 donors. Of the eight sequenced donors, seven were found to be HCMV-seropositive and one was found to be HCMV-seronegative. Randomly selected healthy volunteers, three men and five women, were used as the eight sequenced donors. Illumina HiSeq 2000/2500, MiSeq or NextSeq was used to sequence libraries as 2 x 150 bp reads. Results and caveats for the whole study, not just this receptor: For roughly six donors, the dominant CD3+CD56+NKG2C+ clonotypes were among the top 10 CD8+ clonotypes and accounted for roughly 1.0-8% of CD8+ T cells. Those dominant clonotypes were again the most abundant among CD3+CD56-NKG2C+ cells in several donors, at about 28.3-65%. Whether the expanded NKG2C-expressing T cell clones were specific for HCMV antigens remained unclear.

The sequencer listed for this sample is Illumina HiSeq 2000. TCR beta cDNA libraries were prepared using 5'RACE template switching, which introduced a universal primer site and unique molecular identifiers. cDNA synthesis was primed from the TCR beta constant segment and was followed by two successive PCR amplification steps. Per the authors' processing: MIGEC was used to demultiplex reads and group the reads by UMI, and MiTCR was used to assemble and quantify clonotypes. Only TCR cDNA sequences supported by at least two reads were kept to exclude erroneous sequences. Downstream repertoire analysis used the tcR package, and clonotypes were matched across fractions by CDR3 nucleotide sequence plus V segment. VDJmatch was used to annotate antigen specificity against VDJdb, with one amino acid substitution in CDR3 allowed. The reads went through TCRdb reprocessing, and each CDR3 protein sequence gets one entry with no DNA. The V and J calls and clone size come from TCRdb's table, not from the authors' own analysis. For this sample, the table gives over 150,000 distinct CDR3 sequences. 20% of the sample is taken by the ten largest.

HCMV serostatus was determined by detecting HCMV-specific IgG in serum with a commercial ELISA kit. Ficoll density gradient centrifugation was used to isolate peripheral blood mononuclear cells from blood. Its CDR3 holds 11 amino acids, cysteine through phenylalanine. A DNA sequence was not provided. As encoded in the germline V gene, CDR1 is SQVTM while CDR2 is ANQGSEA. The clonotype comes from a man aged 18 to 69 in good health. The sequenced sample consisted of blood T cells: a sorted CD56 or NKG2C T cell subset, CD4+ or CD8+ T cells, or bulk PBMC T cells (not recorded which). The sequence links TRBV29-1 to TRBJ2-2. The CDR3 here reads CSVGSSGELFF.